This TCR beta chain was documented in a study of blood T cell repertoires in COVID-19. Overall study context: The United States, Italy and Spain supplied acute and convalescent COVID-19 samples.

Germline-derived CDR1 and CDR2 are SGDLS and YYNGEE. CDR3 length equals 14 residues. After removal of 3 bases from V and 4 bases from J, the junction contained 5 bases not matched to a gene. This table comes from immunoSEQ multiplex PCR, and its TCRdb copy is limited to in-frame clones, with some not included. The data hold 40,000 to 50,000 clones, with about 88% observed a single time. This chain joins TRBV9 and TRBJ2-7; TRBD2 aligns across 9 bases. The clonotype comes from a human donor in a cohort sampled during active COVID-19. Sequencing was carried out using peripheral blood. The CDR3 DNA follows: TGTGCCAGCAGCGGGACTAGCGAGGGTTACGAGCAGTACTTC. It codes for CASSGTSEGYEQYF.